A single sample gave rise to the 26 T cell receptor beta chains below, sequenced in a study of blood T cell repertoires in COVID-19. Using immunoSEQ multiplex PCR, the repertoire was profiled, and TCRdb retains in-frame clones only, with some absent. The sample consists of 310,000 or so clones, around 84% of them appearing once. The sequenced sample was peripheral blood. The receptors here all came from a man aged 70-80 years with acute or convalescent COVID-19.

This chain joins TRBV5-1 and TRBJ2-5; 12 bases are shared with TRBD2. The CDR3 has 15 residues. Germline CDR1 reads SGHRS; CDR2 reads YFSETQ. J gave up 6 bases and V 4 bases, and 7 bases lay outside the gene matches. The CDR3 reads CASSMTSGGSQTQYF. The CDR3 DNA follows: TGCGCCAGCAGCATGACTAGCGGGGGTTCGCAGACCCAGTACTTC.

This clone has just a few counts. V usage is TRBV30 and J usage is TRBJ1-2; no clear D. Trimming cost V 3 bases and J 8 bases, with 13 bases left between them. Germline values: CDR1 GTSNPN, CDR2 SVGIG (reference sequence). The CDR3 is 12 residues long. This CDR3 is CAWRGTRRGYTF. In DNA, the CDR3 is TGTGCCTGGAGAGGAACCAGGAGGGGCTACACCTTC.

CDR3: CASSEEGNQPQHF. The CDR3 DNA sequence: TGTGCCAGCAGTGAGGAGGGAAATCAGCCCCAGCATTTT. The chain combines TRBV2 with TRBJ1-5; D gene uncertain. Trimming cost V 3 bases and J 4 bases, with 7 bases left between them. Germline lookup yields CDR1 SNHLY and CDR2 FYNNEI. The CDR3 has 13 amino acids.

V usage is TRBV6-5 and J usage is TRBJ1-6; TRBD1 is a possible D gene (6 bases). The V and J ends lost 3 bases and 7 bases respectively, with 13 bases between them. The CDR3 totals 15 residues. Germline CDR1 is MNHEY and CDR2 is SVGAGI. Here the CDR3 reads CASSYLRQGNSPLHF. The CDR3 DNA follows: TGTGCCAGCAGTTATTTAAGGCAGGGGAATTCACCCCTCCACTTT.

This clone has a handful of counts. V is TRBV5-1 and J is TRBJ2-7, with 7 bases lining up with TRBD1. Germline values: CDR1 SGHRS, CDR2 YFSETQ. The junction had 9 bases not matched to a gene; V was cut back by 4 bases and J by 2 bases. The length of the CDR3 is 15 residues. The CDR3 spells CASSAYRDRTYEQYF. The DNA for the CDR3 is TGCGCCAGCAGCGCATACCGGGACAGAACCTACGAGCAGTACTTC.

On this clone: The junction departs from the called germline gene at one end, perhaps through a read error. This chain joins TRBV11-2 and TRBJ2-4; 7 bases line up with TRBD1. The CDR3 is 12 amino acids. The germline V gene encodes CDR1 SGHAT and CDR2 FQNNGV. As DNA, the CDR3 is TGTGCCAGCAGCTTAGACAAGGACAGGAGGCACTTC. Its protein product is CASSLDKDRRHF. Drawing the rest from reference TRBV11-2 and TRBJ2-4, the complete variable domain is EAGVAQSPRYKIIEKRQSVAFWCNPISGHATLYWYQQILGQGPKLLIQFQNNGVVDDSQLPKDRFSAERLKGVDSTLKIQPAKLEDSAVYLCASSLDKDRRHFGAGTRLSVL.

For the CDR3, the DNA is TGTGCCAGCAGTCCCCTTGGGACAGTTTACAATGAGCAGTTCTTC. Protein product: CASSPLGTVYNEQFF. The rearrangement joins TRBV28 to TRBJ2-1, with 7 bases that match TRBD1. The germline CDR1 and CDR2 sequences are MDHEN and SYDVKM. V was clipped by 5 bases and J by 4 bases; unmatched bases: 8. The CDR3 length is 15 residues.

The V and J genes are TRBV29-1 and TRBJ1-1, with 11 positions matching TRBD1. Germline loops: CDR1 SQVTM, CDR2 ANQGSEA. CDR3 length: 14 residues. V dropped 7 bases and J dropped 0; count of bases not matched to a gene: 4. DNA of the CDR3: TGCAGCGCAGGACAGGGGGCTATGAACACTGAAGCTTTCTTT. Protein: CSAGQGAMNTEAFF.

V usage is TRBV5-1 and J usage is TRBJ2-1; TRBD2 is a possible D gene (5 bases). CDR3 size: 15 residues. V was shortened by 1 base and J by 0 bases, with 8 bases between the two germline ends. CDR1 is SGHRS, CDR2 YFSETQ, per germline. The CDR3: CASSLSAGSYNEQFF. As DNA, the CDR3 is TGCGCCAGCAGCTTGTCCGCGGGCTCCTACAATGAGCAGTTCTTC. Using reference TRBV5-1 and TRBJ2-1 for the parts outside the CDR3, the full variable domain is KAGVTQTPRYLIKTRGQQVTLSCSPISGHRSVSWYQQTPGQGLQFLFEYFSETQRNKGNFPGRFSGRQFSNSRSEMNVSTLELGDSALYLCASSLSAGSYNEQFFGPGTRLTVL.

J is TRBJ1-2 and V is TRBV19; TRBD1 agrees at 8 bases. Germline V CDR1 and CDR2: LNHDA, SQIVND (reference sequence). The CDR3 contains 14 residues. With 5 bases clipped from V and 2 bases from J, the junction kept 4 bases outside the gene matches. CDR3 in amino acids: CASSPDRVNYGYTF. Written as DNA, the CDR3 is TGTGCCAGTAGTCCGGACAGGGTGAACTATGGCTACACCTTC.

The V and J genes are TRBV21-1 and TRBJ2-2; TRBD2, the table's D call, lacks a check against the DNA. TRBV21-1 is a documented pseudogene. CDR3 length: 17 residues. As DNA, the CDR3 is TGTGCCAGCACCCAGGCTGGACTACCACTGAACACCGGGGAGCTGTTTTTT. It encodes CASTQAGLPLNTGELFF.

V usage is TRBV28 and J usage is TRBJ2-1, with 9 bases that match TRBD2. The CDR3 is 17 residues long. The germline V gene has CDR1 MDHEN and CDR2 SYDVKM. V was clipped by 1 base and J by 9 bases; unmatched bases: 13. The DNA for the CDR3 is TGTGCCAGCAGTTTATTCGAAGCGGGGGGCCCCCAGGGTGAGCAGTTCTTC. Its protein is CASSLFEAGGPQGEQFF.

The chain has TRBV15 and TRBJ1-1; 8 bases are shared with TRBD1. V lost 0 bases and J lost 8; bases outside the gene matches: 8. The germline V gene has CDR1 LNHNV and CDR2 YYDKDF (reference sequence). The CDR3 runs 15 residues. The CDR3 is CATSRDMAGGREAFF. The DNA of the CDR3 is TGTGCCACCAGCAGAGATATGGCAGGGGGCAGAGAAGCTTTCTTT. Based on the CDR3 plus reference TRBV15 and TRBJ1-1, the full variable domain is DAMVIQNPRYQVTQFGKPVTLSCSQTLNHNVMYWYQQKSSQAPKLLFHYYDKDFNNEADTPDNFQSRRPNTSFCFLDIRSPGLGDTAMYLCATSRDMAGGREAFFGQGTRLTVV.

V usage is TRBV4-3 and J usage is TRBJ1-1, with TRBD1 matching over 7 bases. Per the germline V gene, CDR1 is LGHNA and CDR2 is YSLEER. This CDR3 is 15 amino acids long. Losses at the gene ends were 0 bases for V and 3 bases for J; bases not matched to a gene: 4. The CDR3 sequence is CASSQDSTGDTEAFF. CDR3 bases: TGCGCCAGCAGCCAAGACTCCACAGGGGACACTGAAGCTTTCTTT.

This chain connects TRBV28 to TRBJ2-3, with TRBD2 matching over 7 bases. V lost 3 bases to trimming and J lost 8 bases; unmatched junction nucleotides: 8. The germline CDR1 and CDR2 sequences are MDHEN and SYDVKM. This CDR3 comprises 14 residues. Written as DNA, the CDR3 is TGTGCCAGCAGTTTGGGGGGGACCGTTTTTACGCAGTATTTT. The encoded protein is CASSLGGTVFTQYF.

V and J are TRBV5-5 and TRBJ1-3; 9 bases fit TRBD1. This CDR3 comprises 16 residues. The germline V gene has CDR1 SGHKS and CDR2 YYEKEE (reference sequence). J lost 1 base, V lost 2 bases, and 4 bases had no gene match. Written as DNA, the CDR3 is TGTGCCAGCAGCTTAGGGACAGGGCGGTCTGGAAACACCATATATTTT. Protein: CASSLGTGRSGNTIYF.

The chain links TRBV7-2 to TRBJ2-5, with D maybe TRBD1 (6 bases). This CDR3 contains 15 residues. The germline V gene encodes CDR1 SGHTA and CDR2 FQGNSA. Trimming left V 0 bases short and J 5 bases short, with 13 bases between. The CDR3 protein is CASSLAQQGWETQYF. Here the CDR3 DNA reads TGTGCCAGCAGCTTAGCGCAACAGGGATGGGAGACCCAGTACTTC.

The chain couples TRBV12-3 or TRBV12-4 to TRBJ1-1; D not certain. V was pared by 6 bases and J by 4 bases, with 12 bases between. The CDR3 has 13 amino acids. The CDR3 region has the DNA TGTGCCAGCAGCTATGTTTTGAGCACTGAAGCTTTCTTT. This gives the protein CASSYVLSTEAFF.

This chain connects TRBV29-1 to TRBJ2-1; no clear D. The CDR3 contains 12 residues. Germline lookup yields CDR1 SQVTM and CDR2 ANQGSEA. Deletions cut 6 bases from V and 10 bases from J, with 16 bases between. Written as DNA, the CDR3 is TGCAGCGTGGTAGAGGAACCAAAGGAGCAGTTCTTC. This encodes CSVVEEPKEQFF.

The rearrangement links TRBV9 to TRBJ1-2; 7 bases agree with TRBD1. The CDR3 covers 15 residues. V shed 3 bases, J shed 5 bases, and the junction held 10 bases outside the gene matches. The germline gives CDR1 SGDLS, CDR2 YYNGEE. The CDR3 is CASSERTGALYGYTF. The CDR3 DNA sequence: TGTGCCAGCAGCGAGAGGACAGGAGCCCTTTATGGCTACACCTTC.

This clone appeared a single time. The chain combines TRBV7-2 with TRBJ1-5; the D gene is possibly TRBD1 (6 bases). Trimming stripped 5 bases from V and 4 bases from J, with 9 bases between. The CDR3 loop spans 13 amino acids. Germline lookup yields CDR1 SGHTA and CDR2 FQGNSA. The CDR3 here is CASSTQGNQPQHF. CDR3 DNA: TGTGCCAGCAGCACACAGGGAAATCAGCCCCAGCATTTT.

This clone is a singleton in its sample. This chain connects TRBV19 to TRBJ2-2; 10 bases match TRBD1. The CDR3 is made up of 17 amino acids. V lost 6 bases and J lost 3; bases outside the gene matches: 10. CDR1 is LNHDA and CDR2 is SQIVND in the germline V gene (reference sequence). CDR3 bases: TGTGCCAGTAGGCGGGGGACAGGGGTACTTCACACCGGGGAGCTGTTTTTT. This codes for CASRRGTGVLHTGELFF.

The chain carries TRBV28 and TRBJ1-2; D is possibly TRBD1 (5 bases). Germline CDR1 is MDHEN and CDR2 is SYDVKM. This CDR3 is 14 amino acids long. The ends were cut back, 6 bases at V and 5 bases at J, with 16 bases in the middle. CDR3 in DNA: TGTGCCAGCAGATCACAGGAAAGGGGTTATGGCTACACCTTC. Translated, it gives CASRSQERGYGYTF.

V usage is TRBV7-2 and J usage is TRBJ1-4, with D hard to call. There are 16 residues in the CDR3. Germline CDR1 SGHTA, CDR2 FQGNSA. The V end was cut by 1 base, the J end by 8 bases, with 17 bases between. CDR3 sequence reads: CASSLDPGPGGEKLFF. The DNA for the CDR3 is TGTGCCAGCAGCTTAGATCCGGGCCCCGGAGGGGAAAAACTGTTTTTT.

This clone turned up a few times. This chain connects TRBV11-3 to TRBJ2-7, with 7 bases fitting TRBD1. CDR1 and CDR2 (germline): SGHNT, YENEEA. CDR3 length equals 14 residues. V dropped 5 bases and J dropped 0; count of bases not matched to a gene: 4. In DNA, the CDR3 is TGTGCCAGCAGCGCGACAGGGAACTCCTACGAGCAGTACTTC. Translating gives CASSATGNSYEQYF. Full variable domain (rest looked up from reference TRBV11-3 and TRBJ2-7): EAGVVQSPRYKIIEKKQPVAFWCNPISGHNTLYWYLQNLGQGPELLIRYENEEAVDDSQLPKDRFSAERLKGVDSTLKIQPAELGDSAVYLCASSATGNSYEQYFGPGTRLTVT.

Here the CDR3 DNA reads TGTGCCAGCTCACCGACCGGGACAGGGAATCAGCCCCAGCATTTT. Translating gives CASSPTGTGNQPQHF. This sequence joins TRBV18 and TRBJ1-5, with 9 bases identical to TRBD1. Losses at the gene ends were 3 bases for V and 4 bases for J; bases not matched to a gene: 4. The CDR3 is 15 amino acids. Germline V lookup: CDR1 KGHSH, CDR2 LQKENI.